Presented here are 12 T cell receptor beta chains from one specimen sequenced in a study of T-cell memory formation after mild COVID-19. One entry per CDR3 protein results from TCRdb running MiXCR on the 5' RACE reads. The data show around 310,000 distinct CDR3 sequences, more than 20% seen once. Sequencing was carried out using PBMCs or a T cell subset sorted from them (not recorded which). These receptors originate from a man between 18 and 35 years old who had mild COVID-19 (a few samples of this study predate the infection). Cell type and time point are not known.

This clonotype was observed at least ten times. The chain carries TRBV4-3 and TRBJ2-3; D tentatively fits TRBD1 or TRBD2 (5 bases each). Trimming left V 1 base short and J 7 bases short, with 12 bases between. CDR3 length equals 14 residues. Germline CDR1 reads LGHNA; CDR2 reads YSLEER. CDR3 sequence reads: CASSQVQGANTQYF. The CDR3 coding sequence is TGCGCCAGCAGCCAAGTCCAGGGAGCTAATACGCAGTATTTT.

This chain joins TRBV4-3 and TRBJ1-4; 7 bases are a match to TRBD1. Germline trimming cut 6 bases from V and 0 bases from J; bases unmatched to any gene: 10. The CDR3 runs to 17 residues. CDR1 is LGHNA, CDR2 YSLEER, per germline. CDR3 DNA sequence: TGCGCCAGCAGGGGGGGACAGCGGGGATCAACTAATGAAAAACTGTTTTTT. This codes for CASRGGQRGSTNEKLFF.

This clonotype was seen a few times. The rearrangement links TRBV10-3 to TRBJ1-1; the D gene is possibly TRBD1 (6 bases). In germline, CDR1 is ENHRY, CDR2 SYGVKD. The V end lost 6 bases, the J end lost 0 bases, and 11 bases lay between the germline ends. This CDR3 is 14 amino acids long. The CDR3 reads CAIREQGLNTEAFF. The CDR3 DNA follows: TGTGCCATCAGAGAACAGGGCCTGAACACTGAAGCTTTCTTT.

The sample holds a few counts of this clonotype. This chain links TRBV5-1 with TRBJ1-2; D is undetermined. CDR3 length equals 13 residues. Looked up from germline, CDR1 is SGHRS and CDR2 is YFSETQ. V was cut by 4 bases and J by 3 bases, with 10 bases left in between. CDR3 DNA sequence: TGCGCCAGCAGCCCCCGACCAGACTATGGCTACACCTTC. It specifies CASSPRPDYGYTF.

V usage is TRBV5-6 and J usage is TRBJ1-1, with 8 bases that match TRBD1. Germline trimming cut 1 base from V and 0 bases from J; bases unmatched to any gene: 5. Germline V gene lookup returns CDR1 SGHDT and CDR2 YYEEEE. CDR3 length: 16 residues. The CDR3 is CASSLLTTGVNTEAFF. CDR3 in DNA: TGTGCCAGCAGCTTGCTAACGACAGGGGTGAACACTGAAGCTTTCTTT.

This clonotype was picked up many times. The rearrangement joins TRBV29-1 to TRBJ2-1; no clear D gene. The V end was cut by 4 bases, the J end by 9 bases, with 10 bases between. The CDR3 totals 11 residues. In germline, CDR1 is SQVTM, CDR2 ANQGSEA. This CDR3 is CSVVLRGEQFF. The CDR3 DNA reads as TGCAGCGTTGTGTTGCGCGGTGAGCAGTTCTTC.

CDR3 amino acids: CASSFEMEGKTQYF. The CDR3 DNA sequence: TGCGCCAGCAGCTTTGAGATGGAGGGGAAGACCCAGTACTTC. V gene TRBV5-1 combines with J gene TRBJ2-5; the D gene is possibly TRBD2 (6 bases). Between the trimmed V and J ends, which lost 2 bases and 6 bases, there was a span of 14 bases. The CDR3 runs 14 residues. Germline-derived CDR1 and CDR2 are SGHRS and YFSETQ.

The chain has TRBV4-2 and TRBJ2-1; no clear D. Germline lookup yields CDR1 LGHNA and CDR2 YNFKEQ. V was pared by 0 bases and J by 10 bases, with 10 bases between. The CDR3 extends over 13 amino acids. CDR3 region: CASSQDFGLEQFF. As DNA, the CDR3 is TGTGCCAGCAGCCAAGATTTCGGCTTGGAGCAGTTCTTC.

In its sample, this clonotype was seen a few times. The chain has TRBV7-9 and TRBJ1-1; D gene ambiguous. Trimming shortened V by 5 bases and J by 11 bases, and 12 bases separated the two germline ends. CDR3 length: 11 residues. Germline V gene sequence: CDR1 SEHNR, CDR2 FQNEAQ (reference sequence). The CDR3 region has the DNA TGTGCCAGCAGCCGACTCCTTCAGGCTTTCTTT. Its translation: CASSRLLQAFF.

Only a few counts were recorded for this clonotype. The genes are TRBV7-9 and TRBJ2-7, with 8 bases matching TRBD1. CDR1 and CDR2 from the germline V gene are SEHNR and FQNEAQ (reference sequence). This CDR3 comprises 17 residues. Trimming removed 4 bases from V and 4 bases from J; junction bases left unmatched: 15. The CDR3 coding sequence is TGTGCCAGCAGCTCCATTTGGGCAGGGGGCATGCGGTACGAGCAGTACTTC. Amino acids: CASSSIWAGGMRYEQYF.

This rearrangement joins TRBV28 to TRBJ1-5; D is uncertain. The V gene lost 5 bases and the J gene lost 6 bases, with 8 bases spanning the gap. CDR3 length: 12 residues. The germline V gene has CDR1 MDHEN and CDR2 SYDVKM. CDR3 bases: TGTGCCAGCAGTATGTACCGTCAGCCCCAGCATTTT. It yields the protein CASSMYRQPQHF.

This clonotype was detected many times. J is TRBJ2-3 and V is TRBV7-3, with D hard to call. V lost 4 bases and J lost 6, with 11 bases in between. The germline V gene has CDR1 SGHTA and CDR2 FQGTGA. The CDR3 totals 13 residues. In DNA, the CDR3 is TGTGCCAGCAGCTACGTTGACTGGGATACGCAGTATTTT. This codes for CASSYVDWDTQYF.